The next 2 T cell receptor beta chains were all read from a single sample in a study of blood T cell repertoires in COVID-19. TCRdb's table, derived via immunoSEQ multiplex PCR, lists solely in-frame clones and lacks some. The repertoire has about 370,000 clones, roughly 86% of them found once; the top ten carry less than 11%. The sequencing sample was made of peripheral blood. All receptors derive from a woman younger than 45 with COVID-19, enrolled during active disease.

The chain carries TRBV10-2 and TRBJ2-7; D is unresolved. This CDR3 region has 13 residues. Germline V gene data show CDR1 as WSHSY and CDR2 as SAAADI. Deletions cut 2 bases from V and 1 base from J, with 6 bases between. CDR3 nucleotides: TGCGCCAGCAGTGAGGTGGCTTCCTACGAGCAGTACTTC. Its translation is CASSEVASYEQYF.

This chain uses TRBV19 with TRBJ2-1; 12 bases agree with TRBD2. V lost 2 bases, J lost 4 bases, and 9 bases stayed unmatched. Germline loops: CDR1 LNHDA, CDR2 SQIVND (reference sequence). This CDR3 has 18 amino acids. The CDR3 DNA reads TGTGCCAGTAGTATAAGACTAGCGGGAGAGCCTCCTTACAATGAGCAGTTCTTC. Protein sequence: CASSIRLAGEPPYNEQFF.